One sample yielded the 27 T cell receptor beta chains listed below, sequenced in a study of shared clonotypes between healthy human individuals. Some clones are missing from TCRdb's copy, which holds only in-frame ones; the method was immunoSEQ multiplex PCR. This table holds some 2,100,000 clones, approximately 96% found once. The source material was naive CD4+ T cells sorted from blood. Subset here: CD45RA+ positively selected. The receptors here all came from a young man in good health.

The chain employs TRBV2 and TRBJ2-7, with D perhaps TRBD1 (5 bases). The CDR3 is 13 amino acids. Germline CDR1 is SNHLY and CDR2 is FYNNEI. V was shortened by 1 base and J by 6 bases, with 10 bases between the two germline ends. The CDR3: CASSEVRQGEQYF. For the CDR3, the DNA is TGTGCCAGCAGTGAAGTCCGGCAGGGCGAGCAGTACTTC.

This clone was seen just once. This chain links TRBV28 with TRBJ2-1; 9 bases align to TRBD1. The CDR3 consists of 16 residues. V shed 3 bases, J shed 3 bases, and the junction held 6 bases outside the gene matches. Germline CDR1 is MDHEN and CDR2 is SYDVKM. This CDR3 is CASSFSGTGRYNEQFF. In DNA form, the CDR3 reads TGTGCCAGCAGTTTTTCAGGGACAGGGCGCTACAATGAGCAGTTCTTC.

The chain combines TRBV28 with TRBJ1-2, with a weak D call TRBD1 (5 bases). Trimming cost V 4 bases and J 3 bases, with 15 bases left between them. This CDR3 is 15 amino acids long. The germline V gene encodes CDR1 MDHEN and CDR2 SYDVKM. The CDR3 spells CASSSSGTDDYGYTF. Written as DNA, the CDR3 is TGTGCCAGCAGTTCCTCCGGGACGGACGACTATGGCTACACCTTC.

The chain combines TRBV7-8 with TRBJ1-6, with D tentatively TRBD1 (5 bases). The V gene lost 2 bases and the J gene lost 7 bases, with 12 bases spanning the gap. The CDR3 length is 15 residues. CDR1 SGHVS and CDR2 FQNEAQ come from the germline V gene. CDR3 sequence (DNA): TGTGCCAGCAGCTTATCTGACAGAGAAAATTCACCCCTCCACTTT. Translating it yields CASSLSDRENSPLHF.

CDR3 nucleotide sequence: TGTGCCAGTACCTCCCTTGACAGGTATGGCTACACCTTC. This gives the protein CASTSLDRYGYTF. J is TRBJ1-2 and V is TRBV19, with D possibly matching TRBD1 (6 bases). The germline V and J ends were trimmed by 7 bases and 5 bases, with 14 bases remaining between them. Germline CDR1 reads LNHDA; CDR2 reads SQIVND (reference sequence). The CDR3 is 13 amino acids.

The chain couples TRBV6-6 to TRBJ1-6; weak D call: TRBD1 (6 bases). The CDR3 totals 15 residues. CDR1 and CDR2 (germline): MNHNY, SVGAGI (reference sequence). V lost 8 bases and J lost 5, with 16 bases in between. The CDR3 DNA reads TGTGCCAGCGGCCACCCGGGACAAGATAATTCACCCCTCCACTTT. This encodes CASGHPGQDNSPLHF.

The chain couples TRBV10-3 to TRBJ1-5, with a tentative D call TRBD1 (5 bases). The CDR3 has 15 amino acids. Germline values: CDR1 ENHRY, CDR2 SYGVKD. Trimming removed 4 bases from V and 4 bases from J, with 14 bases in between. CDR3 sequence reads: CAISGEGGGNQPQHF. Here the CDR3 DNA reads TGTGCCATCAGTGGAGAGGGCGGGGGTAATCAGCCCCAGCATTTT.

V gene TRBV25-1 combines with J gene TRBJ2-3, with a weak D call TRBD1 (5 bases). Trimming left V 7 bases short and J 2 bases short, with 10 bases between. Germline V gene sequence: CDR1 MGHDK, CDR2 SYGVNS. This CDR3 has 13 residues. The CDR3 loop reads CASMWGLTDTQYF. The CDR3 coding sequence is TGTGCCAGCATGTGGGGCCTCACAGATACGCAGTATTTT.

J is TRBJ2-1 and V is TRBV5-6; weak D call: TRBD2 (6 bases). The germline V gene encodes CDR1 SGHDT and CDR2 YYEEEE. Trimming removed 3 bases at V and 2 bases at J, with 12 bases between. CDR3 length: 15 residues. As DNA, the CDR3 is TGTGCCAGCAGCTACCGGGACTCTACCTACAATGAGCAGTTCTTC. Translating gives CASSYRDSTYNEQFF.

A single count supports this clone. CDR3 in DNA: TGTGCCAGCAGAGCCGACAGGGGCTATAATTCACCCCTCCACTTT. This codes for CASRADRGYNSPLHF. The chain joins TRBV25-1 to TRBJ1-6, with 8 bases identical to TRBD1. The CDR3 is 15 amino acids. J was trimmed by 3 bases and V by 6 bases; bases with no gene match: 4. Germline V gene sequence: CDR1 MGHDK, CDR2 SYGVNS.

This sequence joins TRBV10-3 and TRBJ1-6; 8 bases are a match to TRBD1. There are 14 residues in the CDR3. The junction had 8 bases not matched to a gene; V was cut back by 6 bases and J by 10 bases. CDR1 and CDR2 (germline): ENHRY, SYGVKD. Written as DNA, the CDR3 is TGTGCCATCAGCTCGGACAGGGCAGGGTCACCCCTCCACTTT. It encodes CAISSDRAGSPLHF.

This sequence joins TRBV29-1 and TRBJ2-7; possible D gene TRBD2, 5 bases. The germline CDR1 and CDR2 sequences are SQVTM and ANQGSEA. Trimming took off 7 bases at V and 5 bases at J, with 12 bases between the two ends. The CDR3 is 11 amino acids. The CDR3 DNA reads TGCAGCGCGCGAGGGCAAAACGAGCAGTACTTC. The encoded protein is CSARGQNEQYF.

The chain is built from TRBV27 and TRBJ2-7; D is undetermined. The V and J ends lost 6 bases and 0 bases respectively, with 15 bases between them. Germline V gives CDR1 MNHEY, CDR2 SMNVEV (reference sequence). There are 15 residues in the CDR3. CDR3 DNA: TGTGCCAGCAGATTAAAGACCCCTAGCTCCTACGAGCAGTACTTC. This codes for CASRLKTPSSYEQYF.

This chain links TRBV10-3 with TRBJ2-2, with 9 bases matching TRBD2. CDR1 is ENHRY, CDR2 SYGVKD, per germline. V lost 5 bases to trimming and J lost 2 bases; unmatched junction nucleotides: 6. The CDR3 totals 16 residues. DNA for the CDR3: TGTGCCATCAGTTTCGCGGGAGGGGCAAACACCGGGGAGCTGTTTTTT. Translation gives CAISFAGGANTGELFF.

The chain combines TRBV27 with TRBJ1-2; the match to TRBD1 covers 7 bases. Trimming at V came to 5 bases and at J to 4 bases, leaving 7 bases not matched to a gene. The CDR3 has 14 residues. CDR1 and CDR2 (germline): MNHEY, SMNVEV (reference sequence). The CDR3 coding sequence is TGTGCCAGCAGTGGTACCCGGGACAGCTATGGCTACACCTTC. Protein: CASSGTRDSYGYTF.

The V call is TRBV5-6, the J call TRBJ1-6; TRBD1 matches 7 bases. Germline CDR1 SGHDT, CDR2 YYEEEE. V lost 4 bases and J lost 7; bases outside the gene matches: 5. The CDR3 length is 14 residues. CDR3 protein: CASSTQGRNSPLHF. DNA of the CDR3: TGTGCCAGCAGCACACAGGGGAGGAATTCACCCCTCCACTTT.

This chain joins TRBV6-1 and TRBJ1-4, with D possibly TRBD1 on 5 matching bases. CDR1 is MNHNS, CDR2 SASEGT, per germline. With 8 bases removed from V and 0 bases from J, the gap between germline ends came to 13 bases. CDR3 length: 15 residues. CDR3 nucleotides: TGTGCCAGCGGAGGGGCTAGGGCAACTAATGAAAAACTGTTTTTT. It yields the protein CASGGARATNEKLFF.

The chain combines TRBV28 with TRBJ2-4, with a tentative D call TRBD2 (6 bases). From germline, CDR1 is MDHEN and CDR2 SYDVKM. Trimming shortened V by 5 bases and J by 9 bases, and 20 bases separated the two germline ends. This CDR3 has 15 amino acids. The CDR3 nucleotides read TGTGCCAGCAGTCCCCCCGGGACCACGGGAGCCATTCAGTACTTC. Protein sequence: CASSPPGTTGAIQYF.

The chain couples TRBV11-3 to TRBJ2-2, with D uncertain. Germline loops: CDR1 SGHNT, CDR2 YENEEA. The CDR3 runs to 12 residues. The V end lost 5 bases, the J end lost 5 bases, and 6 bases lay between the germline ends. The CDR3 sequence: CASSRSTGELFF. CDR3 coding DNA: TGTGCCAGCAGCCGAAGTACCGGGGAGCTGTTTTTT. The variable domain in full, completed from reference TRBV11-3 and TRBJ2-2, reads EAGVVQSPRYKIIEKKQPVAFWCNPISGHNTLYWYLQNLGQGPELLIRYENEEAVDDSQLPKDRFSAERLKGVDSTLKIQPAELGDSAVYLCASSRSTGELFFGEGSRLTVL.

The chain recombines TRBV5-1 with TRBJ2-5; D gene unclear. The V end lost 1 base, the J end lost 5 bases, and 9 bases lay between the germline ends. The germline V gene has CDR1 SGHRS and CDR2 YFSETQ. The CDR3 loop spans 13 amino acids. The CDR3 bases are TGCGCCAGCAGCTTGTGGGGTGGGGAGACCCAGTACTTC. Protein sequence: CASSLWGGETQYF.

CDR3 DNA sequence: TGTGCCAGCAGTGAAGCGGCGGGACTAAGCTCCTACGAGCAGTACTTC. This sequence encodes CASSEAAGLSSYEQYF. This chain links TRBV6-1 with TRBJ2-7; 7 positions agree with TRBD2. CDR3 size: 16 residues. J lost 0 bases, V lost 0 bases, and 5 bases had no gene match. Germline assignment: CDR1 MNHNS and CDR2 SASEGT.

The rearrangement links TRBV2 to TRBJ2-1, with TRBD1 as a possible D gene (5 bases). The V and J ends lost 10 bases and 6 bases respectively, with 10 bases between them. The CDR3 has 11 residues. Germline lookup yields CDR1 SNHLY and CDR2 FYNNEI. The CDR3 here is CATARANEQFF. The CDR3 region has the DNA TGTGCCACCGCCAGGGCCAATGAGCAGTTCTTC.

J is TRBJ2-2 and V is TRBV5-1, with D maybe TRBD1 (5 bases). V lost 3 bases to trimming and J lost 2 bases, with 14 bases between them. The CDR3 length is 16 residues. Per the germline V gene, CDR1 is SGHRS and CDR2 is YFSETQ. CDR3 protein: CASSSRAGSNTGELFF. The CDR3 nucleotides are TGCGCCAGCAGCTCAAGGGCAGGGTCTAACACCGGGGAGCTGTTTTTT.

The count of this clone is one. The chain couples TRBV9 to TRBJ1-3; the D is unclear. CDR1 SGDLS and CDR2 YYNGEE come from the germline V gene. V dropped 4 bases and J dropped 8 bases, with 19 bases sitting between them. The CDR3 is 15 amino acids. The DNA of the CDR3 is TGTGCCAGCAGCCCAGCCCTGCGCGGATGGGACACCATATATTTT. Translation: CASSPALRGWDTIYF.

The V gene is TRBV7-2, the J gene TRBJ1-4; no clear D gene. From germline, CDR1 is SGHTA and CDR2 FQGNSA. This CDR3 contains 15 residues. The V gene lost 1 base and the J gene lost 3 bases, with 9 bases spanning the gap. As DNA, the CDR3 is TGTGCCAGCAGCTTAGGTCTGGGTCCTAATGAAAAACTGTTTTTT. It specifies CASSLGLGPNEKLFF. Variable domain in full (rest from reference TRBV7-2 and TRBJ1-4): GAGVSQSPSNKVTEKGKDVELRCDPISGHTALYWYRQSLGQGLEFLIYFQGNSAPDKSGLPSDRFSAERTGGSVSTLTIQRTQQEDSAVYLCASSLGLGPNEKLFFGSGTQLSVL.

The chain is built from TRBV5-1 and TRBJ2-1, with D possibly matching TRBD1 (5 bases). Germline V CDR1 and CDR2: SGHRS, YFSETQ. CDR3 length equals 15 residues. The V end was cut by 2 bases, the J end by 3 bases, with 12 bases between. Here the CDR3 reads CASSLPDRNYNEQFF. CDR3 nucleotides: TGCGCCAGCAGCTTACCCGACAGAAACTACAATGAGCAGTTCTTC.

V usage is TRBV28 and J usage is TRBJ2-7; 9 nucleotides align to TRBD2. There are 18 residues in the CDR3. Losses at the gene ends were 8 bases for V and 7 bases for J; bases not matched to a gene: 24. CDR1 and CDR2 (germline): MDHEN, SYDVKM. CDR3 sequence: CASALPGGFSSGSEEQYF. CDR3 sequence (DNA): TGTGCCAGCGCCCTTCCCGGGGGCTTTAGTAGCGGGAGTGAAGAGCAGTACTTC.